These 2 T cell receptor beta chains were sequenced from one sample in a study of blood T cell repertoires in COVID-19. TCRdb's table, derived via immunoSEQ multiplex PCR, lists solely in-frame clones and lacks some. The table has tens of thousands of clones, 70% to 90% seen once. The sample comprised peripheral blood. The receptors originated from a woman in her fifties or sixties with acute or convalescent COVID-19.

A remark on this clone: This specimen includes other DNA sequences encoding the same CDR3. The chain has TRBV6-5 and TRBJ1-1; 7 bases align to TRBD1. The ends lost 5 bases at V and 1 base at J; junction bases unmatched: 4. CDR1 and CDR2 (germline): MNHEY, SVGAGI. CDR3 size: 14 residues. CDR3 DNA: TGTGCCAGCAGTCGGACAGGTAGGAACACTGAAGCTTTCTTT. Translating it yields CASSRTGRNTEAFF.

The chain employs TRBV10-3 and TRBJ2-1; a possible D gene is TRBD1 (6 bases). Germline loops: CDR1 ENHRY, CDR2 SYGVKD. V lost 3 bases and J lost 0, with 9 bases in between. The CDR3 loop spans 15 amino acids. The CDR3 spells CAISDMGASYNEQFF. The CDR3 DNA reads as TGTGCCATCAGTGATATGGGGGCCTCCTACAATGAGCAGTTCTTC.